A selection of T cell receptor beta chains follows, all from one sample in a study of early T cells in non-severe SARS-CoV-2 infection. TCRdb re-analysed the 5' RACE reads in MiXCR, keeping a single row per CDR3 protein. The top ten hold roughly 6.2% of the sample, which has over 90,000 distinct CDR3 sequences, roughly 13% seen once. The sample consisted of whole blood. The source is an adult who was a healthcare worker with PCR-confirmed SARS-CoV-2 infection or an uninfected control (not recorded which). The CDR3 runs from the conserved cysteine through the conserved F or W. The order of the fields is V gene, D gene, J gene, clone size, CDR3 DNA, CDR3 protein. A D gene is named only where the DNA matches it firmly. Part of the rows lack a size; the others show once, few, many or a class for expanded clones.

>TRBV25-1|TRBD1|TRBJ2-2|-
TGTGCCGCCCGGGACAGCTTCACCGGGGAGCTGTTTTTT
CAARDSFTGELFF
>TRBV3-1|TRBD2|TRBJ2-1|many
TGTGCCAGCAGAACTAGCGGATACAATGAGCAGTTCTTC
CASRTSGYNEQFF
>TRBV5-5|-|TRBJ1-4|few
TGTGCCAGCAGCGCCGGGGGCCCAACTGAAAAACTGTTTTTT
CASSAGGPTEKLFF
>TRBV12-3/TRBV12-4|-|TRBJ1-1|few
TGTGCCAGCACGGACAGACCCTCTGGTACTGAAGCTTTCTTT
CASTDRPSGTEAFF
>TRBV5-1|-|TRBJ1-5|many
TGCGCCAGCAGCGGCGGGGTAAATCAGCCCCAGCATTTT
CASSGGVNQPQHF
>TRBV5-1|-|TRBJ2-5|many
TGCGCCAGCGGGAGCGAACAAGAGACCCAGTACTTC
CASGSEQETQYF
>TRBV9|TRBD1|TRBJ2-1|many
TGTGCCAGCAGAGAAACAGGGGGCAATGAGCAGTTCTTC
CASRETGGNEQFF
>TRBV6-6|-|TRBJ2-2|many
TGTGCCAGCAGTTACTGGGACCCGAACACCGGGGAGCTGTTTTTT
CASSYWDPNTGELFF
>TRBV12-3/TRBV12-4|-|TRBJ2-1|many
TGTGCCAGCAGCGAACAGGTACGCTCCTACAATGAGCAGTTCTTC
CASSEQVRSYNEQFF
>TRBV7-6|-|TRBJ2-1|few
TGTGCCAGCAGTTCCGACTTGACCTACAATGAGCAGTTCTTC
CASSSDLTYNEQFF
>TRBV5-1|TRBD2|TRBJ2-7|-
TGCGCCAGCAGCTCCGGGACTAGCGGGAACGAGCAGTACTTC
CASSSGTSGNEQYF
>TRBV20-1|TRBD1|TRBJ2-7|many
TGCAGTGCTAGGTACAGGGGGTCATCCTACGAGCAGTACTTC
CSARYRGSSYEQYF
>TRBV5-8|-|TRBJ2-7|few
TGTGCCAGCAAGGAGCAGTACTTC
CASKEQYF
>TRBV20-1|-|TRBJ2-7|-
TGCAGTGCTAGAGACTCGGCCCTTAGCGGTGGGAGCTACGAGCAGTACTTC
CSARDSALSGGSYEQYF